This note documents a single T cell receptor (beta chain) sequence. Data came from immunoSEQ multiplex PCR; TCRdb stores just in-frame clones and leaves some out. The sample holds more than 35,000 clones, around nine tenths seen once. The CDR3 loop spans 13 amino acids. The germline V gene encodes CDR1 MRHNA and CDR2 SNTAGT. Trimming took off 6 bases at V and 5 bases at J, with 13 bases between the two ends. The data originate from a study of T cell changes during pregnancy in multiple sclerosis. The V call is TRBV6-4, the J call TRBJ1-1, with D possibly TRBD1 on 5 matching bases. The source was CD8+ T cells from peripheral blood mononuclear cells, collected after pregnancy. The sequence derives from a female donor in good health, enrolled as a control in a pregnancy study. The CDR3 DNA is TGTGCCAGCAGGAGTGACCCAGGGACTGAAGCTTTCTTT. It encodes CASRSDPGTEAFF.